The sequence of this TCR beta chain was determined in a study of identical twins (TCRdb year 2016). Concerning the study at large: The study deep-sequenced TCR alpha and beta repertoires from monozygotic twins, unrelated adults of various ages and cord blood to test whether fetal clonotypes persist. To rule out contamination, replicate twin experiments were performed at different times with different library preparation protocols. What the authors observed across the whole study: Out-of-frame TCR alpha sequences shared between twins showed an excess of low generation-probability sequences compared with coincidental sharing between unrelated individuals. In monozygotic twins, out-of-frame TCR alpha sharing was systematically underestimated by recombination models, although the models agreed with sharing between unrelated individuals. Fewer insertions were carried by abundant cord blood beta clonotypes, a similar but weaker trend appeared in young adult naive repertoires, and no such trend appeared in memory repertoires. Because the same donors could not be followed over many years, the conclusions depended on cross-sectional statistical analysis. Invariant T cells such as MAIT and iNKT could partly confound zero-insertion analyses, though diverse VJ usage argued against this for most clonotypes. In beta out-of-frame sequences, excess twin sharing was weaker, because having fewer shared sequences lowered the signal-to-noise ratio.

There are 18 amino acids in the CDR3, from cysteine to phenylalanine inclusive. Only CDR3 DNA is held: 54 bases, read in frame from base 1. The V end loses 7 bases and the J end loses 3 bases, and a stretch of 28 bases separates them. As encoded in the germline V gene, CDR1 is MGHRA while CDR2 is YSYEKL. All donors were healthy Caucasians. The twin cohort comprised three pairs of female monozygotic twins, all aged roughly 18 to 29 years. Peripheral blood mononuclear cells were the source from which RNA for the TCR libraries was isolated. This clonotype was observed a few times. What antigen it recognizes has not been identified. Base qualities are not recorded, but no much larger clone differs from it by a single base. To prepare the library, 5' RACE was applied. The instrument given in TCRdb is Illumina HiSeq 2000. A universal primer binding site was added through template switching, and the final cDNA carried a unique molecular identifier so that TCR cDNA molecules could be counted accurately. First-strand cDNA for TCR alpha and beta chains was synthesized from specific primers in the conserved constant-segment region. To control for contamination, every cDNA library carried two barcodes: a SMART-Mk sample barcode plus Illumina barcodes. TruSeq adapter sequences and Illumina sample barcodes were added in two successive PCR steps. The Illumina HiSeq platform was used with custom primers to sequence TCR alpha and beta cDNA libraries. Regarding the original processing steps: Raw reads were processed with MiGEC to extract unique molecular identifiers, and MiXCR was used to determine CDR3 positions. For each individual, recombination models were inferred using an EM algorithm with the repgenHMM and IGoR tools. Shared clonotype analysis was performed with the tcR package in R, normalizing sharing by the product of cloneset sizes. To study raw recombination free of thymic and clonal selection effects, out-of-frame nonproductive sequences were analyzed. TCRdb itself trimmed the public reads at Q25 with fastp, ran MiXCR and retained productive beta chains. Identical CDR3 proteins give one entry, which carries the most common genes and DNA. Clone size and V and J calls follow TCRdb, not the original study. The sample profile shows 500,000 to 650,000 distinct CDR3 sequences; 7.1% of them were found once. The top ten clones comprise over 1.5% of the sample.

Separately, the same data were catalogued under a study of yellow fever vaccine responses in identical twins. That second report states: The T cell response to vaccination in identical twins was reported by the authors to appear partly convergent and partly personalized. The study precisely tracked vaccine-responding T cell clones in identical twins.

The chain was built from TRBV4-1 and TRBJ2-7; the D gene is possibly TRBD2, with 5 bases matching. This TCR came from a woman between 18 and 30 years old in good health. Source material: PBMCs. CDR3 sequence: CASTRVSWLPVRVYEQYF. The DNA sequence is TGCGCCAGCACGCGGGTTAGTTGGCTCCCTGTTAGAGTCTACGAGCAGTACTTC.